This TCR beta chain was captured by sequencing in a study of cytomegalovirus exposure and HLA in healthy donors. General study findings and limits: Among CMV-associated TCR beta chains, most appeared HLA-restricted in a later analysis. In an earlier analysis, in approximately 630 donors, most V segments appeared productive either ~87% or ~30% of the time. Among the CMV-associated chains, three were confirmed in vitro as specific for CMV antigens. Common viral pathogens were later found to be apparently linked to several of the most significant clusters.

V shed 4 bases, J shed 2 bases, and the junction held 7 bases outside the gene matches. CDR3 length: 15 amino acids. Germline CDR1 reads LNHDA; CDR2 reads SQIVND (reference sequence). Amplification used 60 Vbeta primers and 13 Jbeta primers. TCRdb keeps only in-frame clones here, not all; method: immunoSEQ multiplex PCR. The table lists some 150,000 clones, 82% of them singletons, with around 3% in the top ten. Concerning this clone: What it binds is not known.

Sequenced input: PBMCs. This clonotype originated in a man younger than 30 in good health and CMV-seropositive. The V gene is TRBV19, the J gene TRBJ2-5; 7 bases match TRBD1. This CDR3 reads CASSTRQGVQETQYF. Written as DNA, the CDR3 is TGTGCCAGTAGTACTAGACAGGGAGTACAAGAGACCCAGTACTTC.